This T cell receptor (beta chain) was documented in a study of blood T cell repertoires in COVID-19. The germline V and J ends were trimmed by 6 bases and 4 bases, with 10 bases remaining between them. The CDR3 length is 13 residues. Original handling: Quantification of nucleated cells was approximated via reference gene primer amplification. Sequencing used immunoSEQ multiplex PCR; TCRdb keeps in-frame clones, though not all of them. That table furnishes V, J and clone size, whereas the DNA furnished D and trimming. Of over 200,000 clones listed, about nine tenths are singletons. Sequences were obtained from peripheral blood. The chain is built from TRBV12-3 or TRBV12-4 and TRBJ2-1; TRBD2 is a possible D gene (5 bases). This TCR was recovered from a man between 25 and 39 years old who had recovered from COVID-19. CDR3 nucleotide sequence: TGTGCCAGCAGCTTCGGGGAGTACAATGAGCAGTTCTTC. Translation: CASSFGEYNEQFF.